Each of the 20 T cell receptor beta chains below was sequenced from the same sample in a study of vaccination and CD4 T cells after COVID-19. Sequenced with the Oncomine TCR Beta short-read assay was DNA taken from cultured CD4+ T cells. Cultured CD4+ T cells were the source of extracted genomic DNA. TCRdb re-analysed the PCR reads in MiXCR, keeping a single row per CDR3 protein. The table includes about 10,000 distinct CDR3 sequences, about 35% detected once. Treatment in this sample: roughly 11-day PBMC culture with coronavirus spike peptide pools or control peptides (ViraFEST assay). An unexposed donor provided the CD4+ T cells, which were collected before the COVID-19 pandemic (2011-2018). What these receptors recognize is not known. The sample taken for sequencing was CD4+ T cells from blood, cultured in vitro. These receptor sequences come from a human donor in good health.

The genes are TRBV7-9 and TRBJ2-7, with 13 bases fitting TRBD2. With 2 bases clipped from V and 3 bases from J, the junction kept 13 bases outside the gene matches. Germline V gives CDR1 SEHNR, CDR2 FQNEAQ (reference sequence). The CDR3 is made up of 19 amino acids. The CDR3 bases are TGTGCCAGCAGCTTACGTTCCGGGACTAGCGGGATTCATGGCTACGAGCAGTACTTC. Protein: CASSLRSGTSGIHGYEQYF.

This chain connects TRBV11-1 to TRBJ2-7; possible D gene TRBD2, 5 bases. Trimming took 5 bases from V and 7 from J, leaving 12 bases between them. This CDR3 has 12 residues. Germline-derived CDR1 and CDR2 are SGHAT and FQDESV (reference sequence). The CDR3 protein is CASSPGPGEQYF. The DNA for the CDR3 is TGTGCCAGCAGCCCCGGCCCGGGGGAGCAGTACTTC.

The rearrangement links TRBV12-3 or TRBV12-4 to TRBJ1-5; D may be TRBD1 (5 bases). V lost 6 bases, J lost 5 bases, and 14 bases lay in between. This CDR3 has 14 amino acids. The CDR3 DNA is TGTGCCAGCAGCCGTAGGGACTTTTATCAGCCCCAGCATTTT. Its translation is CASSRRDFYQPQHF.

This clonotype was detected a few times. The rearrangement uses TRBV6-1 and TRBJ2-2; D unclear. V was pared by 7 bases and J by 0 bases, with 6 bases between. Germline CDR1 is MNHNS and CDR2 is SASEGT. There are 13 residues in the CDR3. CDR3 bases: TGTGCCAGCAAAGGCTCGAACACCGGGGAGCTGTTTTTT. Residues: CASKGSNTGELFF.

The J gene is TRBJ2-1, the V gene TRBV6-2 or TRBV6-3, with 7 bases identical to TRBD2. After removal of 0 bases from V and 9 bases from J, the junction contained 2 bases not matched to a gene. This CDR3 region has 13 residues. Germline V gives CDR1 MNHEY, CDR2 SVGEGT. CDR3: CASSYSGGGEQFF. The CDR3 nucleotides read TGTGCCAGCAGTTACTCGGGGGGGGGTGAGCAGTTCTTC.

This clonotype was found a few times. The chain is built from TRBV7-6 and TRBJ1-1, with D tentatively TRBD1 (5 bases). The V end was cut by 0 bases, the J end by 11 bases, with 16 bases between. Per germline, CDR1 SGHVS and CDR2 FNYEAQ. The CDR3 length is 14 residues. CDR3 sequence reads: CASSLAGEGDTAFF. As DNA, the CDR3 is TGTGCCAGCAGCTTAGCGGGGGAAGGTGACACGGCTTTCTTT.

This clonotype occurred a few times. The rearrangement links TRBV20-1 to TRBJ2-1, with 7 bases identical to TRBD2. The CDR3 covers 16 residues. After removal of 1 base from V and 9 bases from J, the junction contained 15 bases not matched to a gene. Germline CDR1 and CDR2: DFQATT and SNEGSKA (reference sequence). CDR3 bases: TGCAGTGCTAGAGTCCAAGGGAGGGCTCCGAGGGGTGAGCAGTTCTTC. Encoded protein: CSARVQGRAPRGEQFF.

This clonotype was seen a handful of times. The chain employs TRBV6-2 or TRBV6-3 and TRBJ2-7, with TRBD1 matching 9 bases. The CDR3 has 14 amino acids. The germline CDR1 and CDR2 sequences are MNHEY and SVGEGT. The V and J ends lost 6 bases and 6 bases, in that order; junction bases with no gene match: 9. The CDR3 coding sequence is TGTGCCAGCAGAAAAGACAGGGGGGTGTTCGAGCAGTACTTC. Translating it yields CASRKDRGVFEQYF.

This clonotype was detected a few times. This chain joins TRBV10-3 and TRBJ2-3, with TRBD2 identical over 9 bases. Germline loops: CDR1 ENHRY, CDR2 SYGVKD. Unmatched junction bases numbered 12, after V lost 6 bases and J lost 2 bases. The CDR3 is 17 amino acids. This chain's CDR3 is CAIRPGLATLNTDTQYF. The CDR3 bases are TGTGCCATCAGACCGGGACTAGCCACATTGAACACAGATACGCAGTATTTT.

This chain joins TRBV10-3 and TRBJ2-3; D gene uncertain. V shed 0 bases and J shed 1 base, with 8 bases lying between them. The germline gives CDR1 ENHRY, CDR2 SYGVKD. The CDR3 is 15 amino acids. CDR3 loop: CAISESGTGTDTQYF. The CDR3 DNA reads as TGTGCCATCAGTGAGTCTGGTACGGGCACAGATACGCAGTATTTT.

The sample holds a few counts of this clonotype. The chain couples TRBV11-3 to TRBJ2-7; D call uncertain. Germline assignment: CDR1 SGHNT and CDR2 YENEEA. Trimming removed 1 base from V and 5 bases from J, with 9 bases in between. The length of the CDR3 is 13 residues. CDR3 loop: CASSLVGWDEQYF. DNA of the CDR3: TGTGCCAGCAGCTTAGTAGGATGGGACGAGCAGTACTTC.

This clonotype has just a few counts. The rearrangement links TRBV24-1 to TRBJ1-2, with D unresolved. The V end was cut by 5 bases, the J end by 3 bases, with 6 bases between. CDR1 and CDR2 from the germline V gene are KGHDR and SFDVKD. This CDR3 region has 12 residues. CDR3 coding DNA: TGTGCCACCAGTGCAAGGGACTATGGCTACACCTTC. The encoded protein is CATSARDYGYTF.

This clonotype is hyperexpanded. This sequence joins TRBV6-1 and TRBJ1-2; a possible D gene is TRBD1 (5 bases). From germline, CDR1 is MNHNS and CDR2 SASEGT. V lost 4 bases and J lost 1, with 10 bases in between. The CDR3 is made up of 14 amino acids. The CDR3: CASSATDINYGYTF. DNA of the CDR3: TGTGCCAGCAGTGCAACGGACATTAACTATGGCTACACCTTC.

This clonotype has a handful of counts. The chain couples TRBV28 to TRBJ2-7; D may be TRBD1 (5 bases). CDR1 and CDR2 (germline): MDHEN, SYDVKM. The CDR3 runs to 14 residues. Trimming removed 3 bases from V and 6 bases from J, with 15 bases in between. This CDR3 reads CASSLSQGRAEQYF. In DNA, the CDR3 is TGTGCCAGCAGTTTGAGTCAGGGCAGGGCCGAGCAGTACTTC.

A few counts support this clonotype. CDR3 coding DNA: TGTGCCAGCAGTTATGAGGGCATGAACACTGAAGCTTTCTTT. Amino acids: CASSYEGMNTEAFF. V is TRBV6-2 or TRBV6-3 and J is TRBJ1-1; D unresolved. CDR3 length: 14 residues. CDR1 MNHEY and CDR2 SVGEGT come from the germline V gene. V was clipped by 3 bases and J by 0 bases, with 8 bases between them.

V usage is TRBV7-8 and J usage is TRBJ1-2; D remains ambiguous. The CDR3 sequence is 12 residues long. Trimming cost V 0 bases and J 6 bases, with 5 bases left between them. Germline CDR1 reads SGHVS; CDR2 reads FQNEAQ. CDR3 DNA sequence: TGTGCCAGCAGCTTAGCGCGGGATGGCTACACCTTC. It translates to CASSLARDGYTF.

This clonotype turned up a few times. This chain joins TRBV5-6 and TRBJ1-2; 9 nucleotides align to TRBD1. CDR3 size: 14 residues. The ends lost 0 bases at V and 8 bases at J; junction bases unmatched: 5. Germline V gives CDR1 SGHDT, CDR2 YYEEEE. The CDR3 region has the DNA TGTGCCAGCAGCTTGGCCGGGACAGGGCGAGGCTACACCTTC. It is translated as CASSLAGTGRGYTF.

DNA for the CDR3: TGTGCCAGCAGCTTAACAGCGAACACTGAAGCTTTCTTT. It encodes CASSLTANTEAFF. The J gene is TRBJ1-1, the V gene TRBV5-4; no clear D. The CDR3 contains 13 residues. Germline CDR1 is SGHNT and CDR2 is YYREEE (reference sequence). V lost 2 bases and J 1 base, leaving 6 bases between the germline ends.

The chain links TRBV10-3 to TRBJ1-6; D is possibly TRBD1 (6 bases). V shed 4 bases and J shed 6 bases, with 16 bases lying between them. Germline CDR1 reads ENHRY; CDR2 reads SYGVKD. The length of the CDR3 is 16 residues. The CDR3 bases are TGTGCCATCAGTGGAACGACTACAGGGATTAATTCACCCCTCCACTTT. Its translation: CAISGTTTGINSPLHF.

This clonotype was picked up a small number of times. This chain links TRBV6-1 with TRBJ1-5; TRBD1 is a possible D gene (5 bases). The CDR3 runs to 15 residues. V was trimmed by 4 bases and J by 5 bases, leaving 15 bases between them. Germline CDR1 and CDR2: MNHNS and SASEGT. The CDR3 sequence: CASSAPSGNYQPQHF. The CDR3 DNA follows: TGTGCCAGCAGTGCGCCTTCAGGGAACTATCAGCCCCAGCATTTT.